Below are 28 T cell receptor beta chains sequenced from a single sample in a study of cytomegalovirus exposure and HLA in healthy donors. Vbeta (60) and Jbeta (13) primers were used in the PCR. Sequenced by immunoSEQ multiplex PCR; TCRdb stores in-frame clones only, minus some. Of some 160,000 clones detected, 80% to 85% appear once; the ten largest clones hold about 2.6%. The sequenced sample consisted of PBMCs. Receptor source: a boy between 2 and 15 years old in good health and CMV-seronegative.

The J gene is TRBJ2-5, the V gene TRBV5-4; D remains ambiguous. CDR3 length: 13 amino acids. From germline, CDR1 is SGHNT and CDR2 YYREEE (reference sequence). Between the trimmed V and J ends, which lost 4 bases and 1 base, there was a span of 8 bases. The CDR3 sequence: CASSLSGQETQYF. In DNA, the CDR3 is TGTGCCAGCAGCCTCAGTGGCCAAGAGACCCAGTACTTC.

The chain employs TRBV28 and TRBJ1-5; 7 nucleotides align to TRBD1. V gave up 8 bases and J gave up 5 bases; unmatched junction bases: 6. Germline loops: CDR1 MDHEN, CDR2 SYDVKM. This CDR3 contains 13 residues. Here the CDR3 reads CASGWTGYQPQHF. CDR3 in DNA: TGTGCCAGCGGATGGACAGGATATCAGCCCCAGCATTTT.

This chain joins TRBV2 and TRBJ2-5; D ambiguous. The CDR3 totals 14 residues. Germline CDR1 is SNHLY and CDR2 is FYNNEI. V gave up 5 bases and J gave up 0 bases, with 10 bases separating them. Written as DNA, the CDR3 is TGTGCCAGCAGTAGAGGCCTAGACCAAGAGACCCAGTACTTC. It specifies CASSRGLDQETQYF.

The chain couples TRBV29-1 to TRBJ2-3; 11 bases match TRBD2. Germline CDR1 reads SQVTM; CDR2 reads ANQGSEA. Germline trimming cut 6 bases from V and 1 base from J; bases unmatched to any gene: 6. The CDR3 runs to 15 residues. The CDR3 DNA reads TGCAGCGTCTCCGGGACTAGCGGACGCACAGATACGCAGTATTTT. Translation: CSVSGTSGRTDTQYF.

V and J are TRBV10-3 and TRBJ1-1, with D tentatively TRBD1 (5 bases). CDR1 is ENHRY and CDR2 is SYGVKD in the germline V gene. The CDR3 sequence is 15 residues long. The germline V and J ends were trimmed by 4 bases and 0 bases, with 12 bases remaining between them. The CDR3 sequence is CAISVMEGMNTEAFF. The DNA for the CDR3 is TGTGCCATCAGTGTAATGGAGGGGATGAACACTGAAGCTTTCTTT.

CDR3 residues: CASSYSDTQYF. CDR3 nucleotides: TGTGCCAGCAGTTACTCAGATACGCAGTATTTT. The chain joins TRBV28 to TRBJ2-3; D is undetermined. Germline lookup yields CDR1 MDHEN and CDR2 SYDVKM. Trimming shortened V by 4 bases and J by 4 bases, and 3 bases separated the two germline ends. The CDR3 length is 11 residues.

This clone was seen once. The gene calls are TRBV19 and TRBJ1-1, with TRBD1 matching 7 bases. The V gene end was trimmed by 6 bases and the J gene end by 0 bases; junction bases not matched to a gene: 10. CDR1 LNHDA and CDR2 SQIVND come from the germline V gene (reference sequence). This CDR3 spans 16 amino acids. The CDR3 nucleotides read TGTGCCAGTAGAGAGACAGGGTGGTACATGAACACTGAAGCTTTCTTT. This sequence encodes CASRETGWYMNTEAFF.

The V and J genes are TRBV5-4 and TRBJ1-1; D is unresolved. CDR1 and CDR2 (germline): SGHNT, YYREEE (reference sequence). The ends were cut back, 0 bases at V and 11 bases at J, with 17 bases in the middle. This CDR3 has 14 amino acids. The CDR3 here is CASSLVEGSLEAFF. The DNA of the CDR3 is TGTGCCAGCAGCTTGGTAGAGGGATCGCTTGAGGCTTTCTTT.

The chain joins TRBV5-1 to TRBJ2-3, with 10 bases fitting TRBD2. The CDR3 has 14 amino acids. CDR1 is SGHRS and CDR2 is YFSETQ in the germline V gene. V trimming: 4 bases; J trimming: 1 base; junction bases outside the gene matches: 0. CDR3 sequence: CASSLAGGTDTQYF. CDR3 nucleotide sequence: TGCGCCAGCAGCCTAGCGGGAGGCACAGATACGCAGTATTTT.

The sample holds a few counts of this clone. V usage is TRBV7-9 and J usage is TRBJ1-2; no definite D call. CDR3 length: 14 amino acids. From germline, CDR1 is SEHNR and CDR2 FQNEAQ (reference sequence). V was cut by 0 bases and J by 4 bases, with 9 bases left in between. DNA of the CDR3: TGTGCCAGCAGCTTAGCTCTCGCGGGCTATGGCTACACCTTC. It is translated as CASSLALAGYGYTF.

The chain carries TRBV30 and TRBJ1-2; D gene uncertain. Germline CDR1 GTSNPN, CDR2 SVGIG (reference sequence). This CDR3 comprises 11 residues. Trimming took off 3 bases at V and 5 bases at J, with 7 bases between the two ends. The CDR3 protein is CAWRPEYGYTF. The CDR3 DNA reads TGTGCCTGGAGGCCCGAGTATGGCTACACCTTC.

The chain has TRBV5-4 and TRBJ2-5; 12 bases line up with TRBD2. CDR3 length equals 16 residues. J was trimmed by 1 base and V by 5 bases; bases with no gene match: 6. The germline CDR1 and CDR2 sequences are SGHNT and YYREEE (reference sequence). DNA of the CDR3: TGTGCCAGCAGTCCCGGACTAGCGGGGAGCCAAGAGACCCAGTACTTC. Residues: CASSPGLAGSQETQYF.

This chain joins TRBV6-5 and TRBJ1-2, with D unclear. Deletions cut 6 bases from V and 0 bases from J, with 14 bases between. Germline CDR1 reads MNHEY; CDR2 reads SVGAGI. The length of the CDR3 is 15 residues. CDR3 sequence reads: CASRDVTASNYGYTF. The CDR3 region has the DNA TGTGCCAGCAGGGATGTAACAGCCTCTAACTATGGCTACACCTTC.

The V call is TRBV19, the J call TRBJ1-5, with 10 nucleotides matching TRBD1. From germline, CDR1 is LNHDA and CDR2 SQIVND (reference sequence). The trim removed 8 bases at V and 4 bases at J, leaving 2 bases unmatched. The CDR3 has 13 amino acids. CDR3 residues: CASDRGQNQPQHF. CDR3 nucleotide sequence: TGTGCCAGTGACAGGGGGCAAAATCAGCCCCAGCATTTT.

The count of this clone is one. Other DNA sequences in this sample translate to the same CDR3. The chain combines TRBV11-2 with TRBJ1-1; D remains ambiguous. Germline values: CDR1 SGHAT, CDR2 FQNNGV. Trimming pared 5 bases from V and 0 bases from J, leaving 10 bases between. CDR3 length: 14 residues. The CDR3 loop is CASSPLRMNTEAFF. The DNA for the CDR3 is TGTGCCAGCAGCCCACTCAGGATGAACACTGAAGCTTTCTTT.

CDR3 in amino acids: CASSPDRAETQYF. CDR3 bases: TGTGCCAGCAGCCCAGACAGGGCGGAGACCCAGTACTTC. The chain links TRBV13 to TRBJ2-5; 7 nucleotides align to TRBD1. The CDR3 sequence is 13 residues long. With V trimmed by 5 bases and J by 5 bases, 5 bases remained unmatched. The germline V gene has CDR1 PRHDT and CDR2 FYEKMQ (reference sequence). The entire variable domain, with the rest obtained from reference TRBV13 and TRBJ2-5, is as follows: AAGVIQSPRHLIKEKRETATLKCYPIPRHDTVYWYQQGPGQDPQFLISFYEKMQSDKGSIPDRFSAQQFSDYHSELNMSSLELGDSALYFCASSPDRAETQYFGPGTRLLVL.

CDR3 sequence (DNA): TGTGCCAGCAGTCCCCTGGCGGGATCCACTGAAGCTTTCTTT. Translated: CASSPLAGSTEAFF. The V gene is TRBV6-5, the J gene TRBJ1-1; D unclear. The CDR3 is made up of 14 amino acids. Germline V gene data show CDR1 as MNHEY and CDR2 as SVGAGI. The V gene lost 5 bases and the J gene lost 4 bases, with 14 bases spanning the gap.

This rearrangement joins TRBV5-4 to TRBJ2-3, with TRBD2 matching 8 bases. Trimming at V came to 4 bases and at J to 0 bases, leaving 4 bases not matched to a gene. This CDR3 spans 15 amino acids. CDR1 SGHNT and CDR2 YYREEE come from the germline V gene (reference sequence). The CDR3 DNA sequence: TGTGCCAGCAGCGCGGCTAGCGGGAGCACAGATACGCAGTATTTT. It yields the protein CASSAASGSTDTQYF.

This clone was recorded once. This rearrangement joins TRBV14 to TRBJ2-2, with 8 bases aligning to TRBD1. The CDR3 spans 18 residues. Germline trimming cut 0 bases from V and 2 bases from J; bases unmatched to any gene: 8. Germline values: CDR1 SGHDN, CDR2 FVKESK. In DNA, the CDR3 is TGTGCCAGCAGCCAAGATCCCGGACAGGGAGCAAACACCGGGGAGCTGTTTTTT. Encoded protein: CASSQDPGQGANTGELFF. The full variable domain, rest sourced from reference TRBV14 and TRBJ2-2, is EAGVTQFPSHSVIEKGQTVTLRCDPISGHDNLYWYRRVMGKEIKFLLHFVKESKQDESGMPNNRFLAERTGGTYSTLKVQPAELEDSGVYFCASSQDPGQGANTGELFFGEGSRLTVL.

The chain links TRBV27 to TRBJ1-6; 8 bases are shared with TRBD1. This CDR3 has 13 amino acids. V was clipped by 6 bases and J by 10 bases; unmatched bases: 5. CDR1 and CDR2 (germline): MNHEY, SMNVEV (reference sequence). The CDR3 is CASSLDRGSPLHF. CDR3 DNA: TGTGCCAGCAGCCTTGACAGGGGCTCACCCCTCCACTTT.

The gene calls are TRBV7-9 and TRBJ2-4; 8 bases agree with TRBD1. This CDR3 is built from 15 residues. Germline V gene sequence: CDR1 SEHNR, CDR2 FQNEAQ (reference sequence). The J segment lost 1 base and the V segment lost 7 bases, leaving 6 bases of the junction unmatched. The CDR3 region is CASTETGAAKNIQYF. The CDR3 bases are TGTGCCAGCACCGAGACAGGGGCGGCCAAAAACATTCAGTACTTC.

This chain connects TRBV7-9 to TRBJ1-1; D gene ambiguous. The V end lost 4 bases, the J end lost 1 base, and 16 bases lay between the germline ends. CDR3 size: 16 residues. Germline values: CDR1 SEHNR, CDR2 FQNEAQ (reference sequence). The CDR3 DNA reads as TGTGCCAGCAGCTCACTGTCCATCCCAAGGAACACTGAAGCTTTCTTT. Residues: CASSSLSIPRNTEAFF.

This clone was seen a few times. This chain connects TRBV20-1 to TRBJ2-1; D ambiguous. The V gene's germline CDR1 is DFQATT and CDR2 SNEGSKA (reference sequence). V shed 6 bases and J shed 10 bases, with 4 bases lying between them. The CDR3 consists of 8 residues. The CDR3 DNA reads as TGCAGTGCCAGGGAGCAGTTCTTC. Its translation is CSAREQFF.

V and J are TRBV5-6 and TRBJ2-5; 11 bases are shared with TRBD1. Unmatched junction bases numbered 6, after V lost 4 bases and J lost 4 bases. CDR3 length equals 15 residues. From germline, CDR1 is SGHDT and CDR2 YYEEEE. The CDR3 spells CASSTGQGARETQYF. The CDR3 region has the DNA TGTGCCAGCAGCACAGGACAGGGGGCTCGAGAGACCCAGTACTTC.

This chain connects TRBV6-5 to TRBJ2-7; D might be TRBD2 (6 bases). CDR3 length: 14 amino acids. V lost 0 bases and J lost 2, with 8 bases in between. Per germline, CDR1 MNHEY and CDR2 SVGAGI. The CDR3 DNA is TGTGCCAGCAGTTACTCGGGGGGAACCTACGAGCAGTACTTC. Translation: CASSYSGGTYEQYF.

As for this clone: Different DNA sequences within this sample yield the same CDR3. V is TRBV6-5 and J is TRBJ2-1; TRBD1 matches at 8 bases. J lost 4 bases, V lost 6 bases, and 2 bases had no gene match. CDR1 MNHEY and CDR2 SVGAGI come from the germline V gene. This CDR3 comprises 13 residues. Here the CDR3 reads CASSRTGYNEQFF. CDR3 coding DNA: TGTGCCAGCAGCAGGACAGGGTACAATGAGCAGTTCTTC.

J is TRBJ1-5 and V is TRBV5-6, with D hard to call. The ends were cut back, 2 bases at V and 6 bases at J, with 6 bases in the middle. Germline V gives CDR1 SGHDT, CDR2 YYEEEE. This CDR3 region has 12 residues. The CDR3 here is CASSLRGQPQHF. DNA of the CDR3: TGTGCCAGCAGCTTACGGGGTCAGCCCCAGCATTTT.

The chain has TRBV30 and TRBJ1-3, with 8 positions matching TRBD1. CDR1 and CDR2 (germline): GTSNPN, SVGIG (reference sequence). The CDR3 is made up of 14 amino acids. V lost 5 bases to trimming and J lost 2 bases; unmatched junction nucleotides: 5. CDR3: CAWGQGTAGNTIYF. As DNA, the CDR3 is TGTGCCTGGGGACAGGGAACGGCTGGAAACACCATATATTTT.